The 26 T cell receptor beta chains below come from one sample, sequenced in a study of response to subunit inactivated influenza vaccine. TCRdb re-analysed the RT-PCR reads in MiXCR, keeping a single row per CDR3 protein. Of about half a million distinct CDR3 sequences in the sample, approximately 10% were seen once. The sample was PBMCs from blood, taken 45 days after vaccination. The receptor source for this set is a man over 45 who received an inactivated influenza vaccine.

The sample holds many counts of this clonotype. The CDR3 region has the DNA TGTGCCAGCAGCTTATCTGCTACGACCTACGAGCAGTACTTC. Translated: CASSLSATTYEQYF. The genes are TRBV7-2 and TRBJ2-7; no clear D. From germline, CDR1 is SGHTA and CDR2 FQGNSA. V was cut by 2 bases and J by 2 bases, with 10 bases left in between. This CDR3 contains 14 residues. Full variable domain (missing parts from reference TRBV7-2 and TRBJ2-7): GAGVSQSPSNKVTEKGKDVELRCDPISGHTALYWYRQSLGQGLEFLIYFQGNSAPDKSGLPSDRFSAERTGGSVSTLTIQRTQQEDSAVYLCASSLSATTYEQYFGPGTRLTVT.

V gene TRBV6-5 combines with J gene TRBJ2-5; the D gene could be TRBD1 or TRBD2 (5 bases each). The CDR3 runs to 15 residues. Trimming left V 1 base short and J 5 bases short, with 14 bases between. Germline loops: CDR1 MNHEY, CDR2 SVGAGI. The CDR3 protein is CASSYWGPNWETQYF. CDR3 DNA sequence: TGTGCCAGCAGTTACTGGGGACCCAACTGGGAGACCCAGTACTTC.

The chain carries TRBV29-1 and TRBJ2-7; maybe TRBD2 (6 bases). The germline V gene has CDR1 SQVTM and CDR2 ANQGSEA. The CDR3 spans 11 residues. The V and J ends lost 4 bases and 6 bases respectively, with 10 bases between them. Written as DNA, the CDR3 is TGCAGCGTTGCACAGGAGGGCGAGCAGTACTTC. This gives the protein CSVAQEGEQYF.

This clonotype was detected only a few times. The V gene is TRBV24-1, the J gene TRBJ2-3; 7 bases fit TRBD2. This CDR3 has 13 residues. Unmatched junction bases numbered 2, after V lost 1 base and J lost 8 bases. The germline gives CDR1 KGHDR, CDR2 SFDVKD. Here the CDR3 reads CATSDFTGGTQYF. CDR3 bases: TGTGCCACCAGTGATTTTACGGGGGGTACGCAGTATTTT.

The rearrangement links TRBV28 to TRBJ2-7; possible D gene TRBD2, 6 bases. The germline V gene has CDR1 MDHEN and CDR2 SYDVKM. The CDR3 spans 15 residues. V was shortened by 3 bases and J by 1 base, with 13 bases between the two germline ends. Here the CDR3 reads CASSFPGRGSYEQYF. For the CDR3, the DNA is TGTGCCAGCAGTTTTCCCGGGAGAGGTTCCTACGAGCAGTACTTC.

This chain links TRBV25-1 with TRBJ2-1; the match to TRBD2 covers 10 bases. The CDR3 has 14 residues. In germline, CDR1 is MGHDK, CDR2 SYGVNS. Losses at the gene ends were 8 bases for V and 7 bases for J; bases not matched to a gene: 8. CDR3 sequence (DNA): TGTGCCAGCGCGAGAGCGGGAGGGCCGAATGAGCAGTTCTTC. Amino acids: CASARAGGPNEQFF. The whole variable domain, filled in from reference TRBV25-1 and TRBJ2-1, reads EADIYQTPRYLVIGTGKKITLECSQTMGHDKMYWYQQDPGMELHLIHYSYGVNSTEKGDLSSESTVSRIRTEHFPLTLESARPSHTSQYLCASARAGGPNEQFFGPGTRLTVL.

This clonotype came up a few times. CDR3 region: CASSDSGGVSTDTQYF. The DNA for the CDR3 is TGTGCCAGCAGTGACTCAGGAGGTGTAAGCACAGATACGCAGTATTTT. The chain couples TRBV6-4 to TRBJ2-3, with a weak D call TRBD2 (5 bases). V dropped 0 bases and J dropped 0 bases, with 10 bases sitting between them. The germline V gene has CDR1 MRHNA and CDR2 SNTAGT. The CDR3 is 16 residues long.

This clonotype appeared many times. The chain carries TRBV12-3 or TRBV12-4 and TRBJ2-1; 8 bases agree with TRBD1. This CDR3 is built from 15 residues. Unmatched junction bases numbered 5, after V lost 1 base and J lost 6 bases. DNA of the CDR3: TGTGCCAGCAGTTTAGAGGGACAGGCGTTCAATGAGCAGTTCTTC. It encodes CASSLEGQAFNEQFF.

This clonotype was picked up a small number of times. The rearrangement joins TRBV14 to TRBJ2-3, with TRBD2 as a possible D gene (5 bases). V was clipped by 0 bases and J by 3 bases, with 13 bases between them. The CDR3 has 16 amino acids. Looked up from germline, CDR1 is SGHDN and CDR2 is FVKESK. CDR3 in amino acids: CASSQDWLALTDTQYF. CDR3 nucleotides: TGTGCCAGCAGCCAAGATTGGCTAGCATTGACAGATACGCAGTATTTT. Filled out from reference TRBV14 and TRBJ2-3, the complete variable domain reads EAGVTQFPSHSVIEKGQTVTLRCDPISGHDNLYWYRRVMGKEIKFLLHFVKESKQDESGMPNNRFLAERTGGTYSTLKVQPAELEDSGVYFCASSQDWLALTDTQYFGPGTRLTVL.

To note about this clonotype: Compared with germline, one end of the junction differs, possibly owing to a read error. The chain combines TRBV7-2 with TRBJ2-1; 7 bases agree with TRBD1. Germline V CDR1 and CDR2: SGHTA, FQGNSA. The CDR3 spans 14 residues. CDR3 nucleotide sequence: TGTGCCAGCTGCTTCGACCGGGACAGTAATGAGCAGTTCTTC. Protein: CASCFDRDSNEQFF.

This clonotype was observed many times. This rearrangement joins TRBV10-3 to TRBJ2-1; 9 bases are a match to TRBD1. The trim removed 4 bases at V and 2 bases at J, leaving 3 bases unmatched. The CDR3 is 15 amino acids. Germline V CDR1 and CDR2: ENHRY, SYGVKD. In DNA, the CDR3 is TGTGCCATCAGTGGTAACAGGGGGCCCTACAATGAGCAGTTCTTC. Its translation is CAISGNRGPYNEQFF.

This clonotype turned up a few times. This rearrangement joins TRBV7-6 to TRBJ2-2; tentatively, D is TRBD2 (6 bases). The CDR3 runs 18 residues. The germline V gene has CDR1 SGHVS and CDR2 FNYEAQ. The V end was cut by 1 base, the J end by 1 base, with 16 bases between. As DNA, the CDR3 is TGTGCCAGCAGCTTAGGAACAACAATCGGGAGGAACACCGGGGAGCTGTTTTTT. As protein: CASSLGTTIGRNTGELFF.

The rearrangement links TRBV30 to TRBJ2-1; the D is unclear. The length of the CDR3 is 11 residues. Germline assignment: CDR1 GTSNPN and CDR2 SVGIG (reference sequence). Trimming took off 0 bases at V and 8 bases at J, with 5 bases between the two ends. Written as DNA, the CDR3 is TGTGCCTGGAGTGTATTGGATGAGCAGTTCTTC. Protein product: CAWSVLDEQFF.

This chain joins TRBV15 and TRBJ2-7; 10 positions match TRBD2. The CDR3 extends over 18 amino acids. Germline assignment: CDR1 LNHNV and CDR2 YYDKDF (reference sequence). V gave up 0 bases and J gave up 8 bases; unmatched junction bases: 16. DNA of the CDR3: TGTGCCACCAGCAGAGATCCGGGGATGGGAGCGGGAGGGCGGAAGCAGTACTTC. Translation gives CATSRDPGMGAGGRKQYF. The entire variable domain, with the rest obtained from reference TRBV15 and TRBJ2-7, is as follows: DAMVIQNPRYQVTQFGKPVTLSCSQTLNHNVMYWYQQKSSQAPKLLFHYYDKDFNNEADTPDNFQSRRPNTSFCFLDIRSPGLGDTAMYLCATSRDPGMGAGGRKQYFGPGTRLTVT.

This clonotype was detected ten times or more. The V call is TRBV5-1, the J call TRBJ1-1; a weak D match, TRBD1 (5 bases). The germline gives CDR1 SGHRS, CDR2 YFSETQ. The CDR3 runs to 14 residues. The V and J ends lost 3 bases and 2 bases respectively, with 11 bases between them. The CDR3 sequence is CASSWTGHNTEAFF. CDR3 DNA sequence: TGCGCCAGCAGCTGGACTGGACACAACACTGAAGCTTTCTTT.

This clonotype appeared many times. The V call is TRBV29-1, the J call TRBJ2-1; 14 nucleotides agree with TRBD2. This CDR3 is built from 15 residues. Germline lookup yields CDR1 SQVTM and CDR2 ANQGSEA. The junction had 7 bases not matched to a gene; V was cut back by 5 bases and J by 7 bases. Here the CDR3 DNA reads TGCAGCGTTAAGGGACTAGCGGGAGAGAGGAATGAGCAGTTCTTC. It codes for CSVKGLAGERNEQFF.

The chain carries TRBV2 and TRBJ2-7, with 7 positions matching TRBD1. The V and J ends lost 9 bases and 5 bases, in that order; junction bases with no gene match: 7. The CDR3 consists of 12 residues. Germline-derived CDR1 and CDR2 are SNHLY and FYNNEI. CDR3 sequence reads: CASRQGLHEQYF. The CDR3 nucleotides read TGTGCCAGTAGACAGGGTTTACACGAGCAGTACTTC.

This clonotype was observed a few times. This sequence joins TRBV4-2 and TRBJ1-1; a possible D gene is TRBD1 (5 bases). Trimming cost V 0 bases and J 1 base, with 9 bases left between them. The CDR3 consists of 15 residues. The germline CDR1 and CDR2 sequences are LGHNA and YNFKEQ. The CDR3 DNA reads TGTGCCAGCAGCCAAGATGGGGCACGGAACACTGAAGCTTTCTTT. Its protein is CASSQDGARNTEAFF.

There are many counts of this clonotype. V usage is TRBV20-1 and J usage is TRBJ2-3; D gene unclear. Germline-derived CDR1 and CDR2 are DFQATT and SNEGSKA (reference sequence). Trimming stripped 5 bases from V and 3 bases from J, with 9 bases between. The length of the CDR3 is 12 residues. The CDR3 here is CSAGPETDTQYF. DNA for the CDR3: TGCAGTGCTGGCCCAGAAACAGATACGCAGTATTTT.

The chain recombines TRBV24-1 with TRBJ2-1; D is possibly TRBD1 (6 bases). The CDR3 runs to 17 residues. Germline V gives CDR1 KGHDR, CDR2 SFDVKD. V was clipped by 1 base and J by 4 bases, with 16 bases between them. CDR3 in amino acids: CATSDLPGQSRYNEQFF. CDR3 DNA sequence: TGTGCCACCAGTGATTTACCGGGACAATCAAGGTACAATGAGCAGTTCTTC.

This clonotype was picked up a small number of times. The chain recombines TRBV15 with TRBJ1-6, with TRBD1 matching over 7 bases. This CDR3 region has 14 residues. The trim removed 5 bases at V and 6 bases at J, leaving 4 bases unmatched. Germline CDR1 is LNHNV and CDR2 is YYDKDF (reference sequence). The CDR3 DNA sequence: TGTGCCACCAGCCTGACAGGGTCTAATTCACCCCTCCACTTT. As protein: CATSLTGSNSPLHF.

Only a few counts were recorded for this clonotype. V gene TRBV6-2 or TRBV6-3 combines with J gene TRBJ2-7, with D perhaps matching TRBD1 (5 bases). There are 14 residues in the CDR3. V lost 4 bases to trimming and J lost 3 bases, with 13 bases between them. Germline loops: CDR1 MNHEY, CDR2 SVGEGT. The CDR3 nucleotides read TGTGCCAGCAGTTTGATTAACCAGGGCTACGAGCAGTACTTC. This codes for CASSLINQGYEQYF.

For the CDR3, the DNA is TGTGCCAGCAGTCCTGCAGGGGGCGGGGGGACTTCTGAAGCTTTCTTT. Translating it yields CASSPAGGGGTSEAFF. The rearrangement links TRBV12-3 or TRBV12-4 to TRBJ1-1, with 8 bases that match TRBD1. This CDR3 region has 16 residues. The ends lost 5 bases at V and 6 bases at J; junction bases unmatched: 14.

This clonotype showed up just a few times. The chain links TRBV5-5 to TRBJ2-7; D may be TRBD2 (6 bases). V lost 3 bases and J 7 bases, leaving 20 bases between the germline ends. CDR3 length equals 15 residues. Germline values: CDR1 SGHKS, CDR2 YYEKEE (reference sequence). CDR3 loop: CASSSSTGLSREQYF. As DNA, the CDR3 is TGTGCCAGCAGCTCCTCCACGGGACTCTCGAGGGAGCAGTACTTC.

This clonotype appeared a few times. This chain connects TRBV7-9 to TRBJ2-1, with 12 bases lining up with TRBD1. This CDR3 has 17 amino acids. Germline V gene lookup returns CDR1 SEHNR and CDR2 FQNEAQ (reference sequence). J gave up 9 bases and V 5 bases, and 14 bases lay outside the gene matches. CDR3 region: CASSQHRDRGRFGEQFF. CDR3 nucleotides: TGTGCCAGCAGCCAGCACCGGGACAGGGGGCGGTTTGGTGAGCAGTTCTTC.

This clonotype was counted between two and nine times. The chain uses TRBV12-3 or TRBV12-4 and TRBJ2-7, with TRBD1 matching 8 bases. This CDR3 contains 15 residues. V lost 1 base to trimming and J lost 2 bases; unmatched junction nucleotides: 4. The CDR3 coding sequence is TGTGCCAGCAGTTTAGGGACAGGGTCGGCCTACGAGCAGTACTTC. It specifies CASSLGTGSAYEQYF.